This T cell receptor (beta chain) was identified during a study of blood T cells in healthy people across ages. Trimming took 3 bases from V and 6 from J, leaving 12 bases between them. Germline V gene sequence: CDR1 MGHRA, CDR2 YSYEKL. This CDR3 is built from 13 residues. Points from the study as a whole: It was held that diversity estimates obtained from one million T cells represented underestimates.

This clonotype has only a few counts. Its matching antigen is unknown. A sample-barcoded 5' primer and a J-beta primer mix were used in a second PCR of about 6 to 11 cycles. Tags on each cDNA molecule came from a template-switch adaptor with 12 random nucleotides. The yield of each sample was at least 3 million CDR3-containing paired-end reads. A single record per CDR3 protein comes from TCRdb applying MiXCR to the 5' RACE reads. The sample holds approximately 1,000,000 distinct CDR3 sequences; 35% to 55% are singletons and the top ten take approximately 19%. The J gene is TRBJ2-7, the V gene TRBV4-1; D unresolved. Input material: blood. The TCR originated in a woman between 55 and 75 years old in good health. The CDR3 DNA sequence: TGCGCCAGCAGCCAGATTGGGGATCTCGAGCAGTACTTC. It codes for CASSQIGDLEQYF.